This record concerns one T cell receptor beta chain sequence. The data were produced by immunoSEQ multiplex PCR, yet TCRdb's version contains in-frame clones alone and is incomplete. The table shows about 100,000 clones, with around nine tenths occurring only once. This sample was included in a study of T cell responses to AZD1222 COVID-19 vaccine. The V gene lost 7 bases and the J gene lost 2 bases, with 14 bases spanning the gap. CDR1 and CDR2 from the germline V gene are SGHNT and YYREEE (reference sequence). This CDR3 is 14 amino acids long. Sequenced material: peripheral blood, taken on day 0 of AZD1222 vaccination. This chain uses TRBV5-4 with TRBJ2-3; the D call may be TRBD1 or TRBD2 (5 bases each). The origin of this receptor is an adult in good health. CDR3 region: CASGRGGLTDTQYF. The DNA of the CDR3 is TGTGCCAGCGGTCGGGGCGGACTCACAGATACGCAGTATTTT.